The rows below give T cell receptor beta chains drawn from one sample of a study of blood T cell repertoires in COVID-19. Sequencing was performed with immunoSEQ multiplex PCR; in TCRdb, only in-frame clones are kept and a portion is missing. The data hold about 160,000 clones, with roughly 84% observed a single time. Sequencing input: PBMCs or T cells enriched from blood (not recorded which). These receptors all stem from a woman in her forties or fifties who had recovered from COVID-19. Both conserved end residues are part of each CDR3. Each record gives: CDR3 length, V gene, CDR3 protein.

>14|TRBV6-5
CASSYGQRQETQYF
>14|TRBV3-1/TRBV3-2
CASSLETERQKLFF
>16|TRBV7-2
CASSLGAGINTGELFF
>10|TRBV6-5
CASRGQSQHF
>16|TRBV19
CASNPGGAGGANVLTF
>15|TRBV5-1
CASSSSGVSTDTQYF
>16|TRBV5-1
CASSLEGGQWSYEQYF
>15|TRBV11-2
CASSLHDGFSYEQYF
>14|TRBV27
CASSWSGGRDGYTF
>11|TRBV29-1
CSVGAGGGYTF
>13|TRBV7-6
CASSLVGTDTQYF
>14|TRBV6-4
CASSPGLAVYEQFF
>15|TRBV7-9
CASSLGGPGNSPLHF
>17|TRBV4-3
CASSHSLAGAPEDTQYF
>16|TRBV11-2
CASSLDPGQGNSPLHF
>15|TRBV5-1
CASSYLSGGPDTQYF
>14|TRBV5-4
CASSYTTSSYEQYF
>12|TRBV19
CASTGRGHEQYF
>14|TRBV20-1
CSASSGGVIYGYTF
>16|TRBV7-2
CASSPQSGLGNEKLFF
>14|TRBV28
CASSPQGVRTEAFF
>14|TRBV28
CASRQQGGTGELFF